The 10 T cell receptor beta chains in this list originate from one sample, sequenced in a study of CD8 T cells in Susac syndrome. Random hexamers primed reverse transcription of about 0.45 to 1 ug RNA. A single record per CDR3 protein comes from TCRdb applying MiXCR to the immunoSEQ multiplex PCR reads. The sample lists 140,000 or so distinct CDR3 sequences, approximately 96% occurring once. Material: CD4+ T cells from PBMCs. These receptor sequences come from a human donor with multiple sclerosis.

The chain joins TRBV7-9 to TRBJ1-5; D ambiguous. The CDR3 is made up of 16 amino acids. The ends were cut back, 6 bases at V and 3 bases at J, with 18 bases in the middle. Germline-derived CDR1 and CDR2 are SEHNR and FQNEAQ (reference sequence). In nucleotides, the CDR3 is TGTGCCAGCAGACCCCGTCGTGGGCCCCTCAATCAGCCCCAGCATTTT. The encoded protein is CASRPRRGPLNQPQHF.

This clonotype appeared a single time. The rearrangement uses TRBV20-1 and TRBJ1-2; D uncertain. Trimming took off 1 base at V and 8 bases at J, with 14 bases between the two ends. The CDR3 extends over 13 amino acids. Germline V gene lookup returns CDR1 DFQATT and CDR2 SNEGSKA (reference sequence). CDR3 region: CSARVLYGEGYTF. CDR3 DNA sequence: TGCAGTGCTAGAGTCCTCTATGGGGAGGGCTACACCTTC.

CDR3 loop: CASSSLRIGDNSPLHF. CDR3 DNA sequence: TGTGCCAGCAGTTCTTTACGGATAGGGGATAATTCACCCCTCCACTTT. The chain has TRBV27 and TRBJ1-6, with D possibly being TRBD1 (5 bases). The V gene lost 4 bases and the J gene lost 5 bases, with 15 bases spanning the gap. This CDR3 has 16 residues. Germline CDR1 and CDR2: MNHEY and SMNVEV (reference sequence).

In this sample, this clonotype turned up once. J is TRBJ2-3 and V is TRBV28, with D uncertain. This CDR3 has 13 amino acids. V was pared by 4 bases and J by 6 bases, with 11 bases between. CDR1 MDHEN and CDR2 SYDVKM come from the germline V gene. This CDR3 reads CASSSTLKDTQYF. The CDR3 coding sequence is TGTGCCAGCAGTTCGACATTAAAGGATACGCAGTATTTT.

V gene TRBV30 combines with J gene TRBJ2-3; the match to TRBD2 covers 12 bases. The germline V gene has CDR1 GTSNPN and CDR2 SVGIG (reference sequence). The V gene end was trimmed by 3 bases and the J gene end by 3 bases; junction bases not matched to a gene: 1. This CDR3 is built from 14 residues. CDR3 protein: CAWRLAGGTDTQYF. As DNA, the CDR3 is TGTGCCTGGAGACTAGCGGGGGGAACAGATACGCAGTATTTT.

Only one count was recorded for this clonotype. DNA for the CDR3: TGTGCCAGCAGCCAAGCAGTTGGGGAGCAGTACTTC. Protein: CASSQAVGEQYF. The chain links TRBV3-1 to TRBJ2-7; D remains unclear. V was clipped by 1 base and J by 7 bases, with 8 bases between them. The length of the CDR3 is 12 residues. Germline-derived CDR1 and CDR2 are LGHDT and YNNKEL (reference sequence).

This clonotype was recorded a few times. This chain uses TRBV12-3 or TRBV12-4 with TRBJ1-2; D might be TRBD1 (5 bases). CDR3 length equals 13 residues. V was cut by 3 bases and J by 8 bases, with 13 bases left in between. The CDR3 region is CASSLGQGSGYTF. Written as DNA, the CDR3 is TGTGCCAGCAGTTTGGGGCAGGGAAGCGGCTACACCTTC.

The table lists this clonotype with a count of one. The rearrangement joins TRBV30 to TRBJ2-1, with a possible D match to TRBD2 (5 bases). Trimming removed 8 bases from V and 7 bases from J, with 18 bases in between. The germline CDR1 and CDR2 sequences are GTSNPN and SVGIG (reference sequence). There are 13 residues in the CDR3. CDR3 in amino acids: CARKGSAANEQFF. Written as DNA, the CDR3 is TGTGCCAGAAAGGGTTCAGCGGCTAATGAGCAGTTCTTC.

The V gene is TRBV28, the J gene TRBJ2-3, with TRBD1 as a possible D gene (6 bases). V lost 3 bases to trimming and J lost 1 base, with 14 bases between them. The CDR3 consists of 16 residues. Germline V gene data show CDR1 as MDHEN and CDR2 as SYDVKM. Written as DNA, the CDR3 is TGTGCCAGCAGTTTGTCTGGGGGCCCACGCACAGATACGCAGTATTTT. The encoded protein is CASSLSGGPRTDTQYF.

V usage is TRBV7-9 and J usage is TRBJ2-7; D gene ambiguous. Germline CDR1 SEHNR, CDR2 FQNEAQ (reference sequence). Trimming cost V 2 bases and J 3 bases, with 14 bases left between them. The CDR3 length is 15 residues. The CDR3 protein is CASSLFGRSGYEQYF. CDR3 sequence (DNA): TGTGCCAGCAGCTTATTCGGACGTTCCGGCTACGAGCAGTACTTC.